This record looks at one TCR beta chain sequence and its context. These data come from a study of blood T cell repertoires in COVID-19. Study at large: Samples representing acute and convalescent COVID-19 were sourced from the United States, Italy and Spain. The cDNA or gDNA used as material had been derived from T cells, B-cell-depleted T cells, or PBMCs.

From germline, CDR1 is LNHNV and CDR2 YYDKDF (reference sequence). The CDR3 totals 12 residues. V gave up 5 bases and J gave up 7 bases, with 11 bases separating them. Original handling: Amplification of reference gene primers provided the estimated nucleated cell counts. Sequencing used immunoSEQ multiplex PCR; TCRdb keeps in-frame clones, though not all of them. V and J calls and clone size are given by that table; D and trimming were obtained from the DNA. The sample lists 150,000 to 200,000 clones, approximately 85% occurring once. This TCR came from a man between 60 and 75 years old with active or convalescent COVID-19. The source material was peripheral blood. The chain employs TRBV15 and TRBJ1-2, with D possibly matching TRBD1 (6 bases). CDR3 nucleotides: TGTGCCACCAGCCGGGGACATCGTGGCTACACCTTC. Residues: CATSRGHRGYTF.